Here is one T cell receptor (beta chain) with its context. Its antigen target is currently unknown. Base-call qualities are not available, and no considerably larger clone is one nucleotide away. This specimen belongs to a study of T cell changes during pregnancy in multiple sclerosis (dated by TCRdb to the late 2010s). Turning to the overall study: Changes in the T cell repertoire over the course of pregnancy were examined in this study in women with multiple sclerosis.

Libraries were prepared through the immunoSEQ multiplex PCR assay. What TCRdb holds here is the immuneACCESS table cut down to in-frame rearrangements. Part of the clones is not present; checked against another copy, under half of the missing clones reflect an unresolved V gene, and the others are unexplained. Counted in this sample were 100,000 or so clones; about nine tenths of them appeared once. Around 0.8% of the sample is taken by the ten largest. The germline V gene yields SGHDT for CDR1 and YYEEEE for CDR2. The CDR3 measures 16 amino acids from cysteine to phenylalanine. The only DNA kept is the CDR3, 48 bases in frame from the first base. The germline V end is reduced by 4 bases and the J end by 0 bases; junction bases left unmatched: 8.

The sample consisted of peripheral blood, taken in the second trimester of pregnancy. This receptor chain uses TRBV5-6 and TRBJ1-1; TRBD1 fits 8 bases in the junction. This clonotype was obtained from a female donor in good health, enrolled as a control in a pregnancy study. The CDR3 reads CASSLPRTGMNTEAFF. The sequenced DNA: TGTGCCAGCAGCCTACCTAGGACAGGGATGAACACTGAAGCTTTCTTT. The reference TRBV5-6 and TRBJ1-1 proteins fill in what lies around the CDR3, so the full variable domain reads DAGVTQSPTHLIKTRGQQVTLRCSPKSGHDTVSWYQQALGQGPQFIFQYYEEEERQRGNFPDRFSGHQFPNYSSELNVNALLLGDSALYLCASSLPRTGMNTEAFFGQGTRLTVV.